The text below deals with one TCR beta chain. Its antigen is currently not known. No base quality values were provided; no much bigger clone lies one nucleotide off. This sample is drawn from a study of vaccination and CD4 T cells after COVID-19 (dated by TCRdb to between 2022 and 2023). Background for the entire study: Convalescent patients had a positive SARS-CoV-2 result on nasal swab PCR, and of these patients, 8 or 9 had mild disease and one had severe disease. Control cultures received a CEFX viral epitope pool as the positive control, an HIV-1 Nef peptide pool as the negative control, or no peptide. In 10 COVID-19 convalescent patients and a handful of infection-naive healthy vaccine recipients, researchers compared the spike-specific CD4+ TCR repertoire from before mRNA vaccination with the repertoire from after. The cultures were stimulated with overlapping spike peptide pools from SARS-CoV-2 and from the common cold coronaviruses HCoV-NL63, HCoV-OC43 and HCoV-229E. The convalescent cohort included six males and four females, with two Hispanic individuals, seven Caucasians, two Asians and one multiracial person. Participants got two doses of the Pfizer-BioNTech BNT162b2 vaccine (n=8) or two doses of the Moderna mRNA-1273 vaccine (n=2). Post-COVID blood samples from convalescent patients were collected a median of approximately 100 days after diagnosis, with a range of 35 to 161 days. Post-vaccine blood samples were collected a median of about 66 days after the second vaccine dose, ranging from roughly 12 to 241 days.

Per the publication, the treatment or condition label means: roughly 10-day PBMC culture with coronavirus spike peptide pools or control peptides (ViraFEST assay). The study used the ViraFEST assay, which expanded antigen-specific T cells with peptide pools and then identified expanded clonotypes by TCR sequencing. The convalescent patients' positive SARS-CoV-2 PCR tests fell between March and December 2020, which was before the Alpha, Beta and Delta variants emerged in the United States. Each well held about 2.2 million PBMCs cultured in IMDM containing about 5% human AB serum and 9 to 10 IU/ml IL-2, with about 9.1 ug/ml peptide pools added. Half of the culture medium was replaced with fresh IL-2-containing medium on days 3 and 7. After 9 to 10 days of culture, CD4+ T cells were isolated by negative selection using the EasySep CD4+ T cell isolation kit. PBMCs were separated from whole blood using Ficoll-Paque Plus gradient centrifugation and then either used fresh or cryopreserved at -140C. Culture conditions were generally each tested in triplicate wells.

To prepare the library, PCR was applied. DNA from cultured CD4+ T cells was subjected to TCR sequencing with the Oncomine TCR Beta short-read assay at the Johns Hopkins FTIC core. The QIAamp micro DNA kit was used to extract genomic DNA from the cultured CD4+ T cells. Oncomine TCR Beta libraries from cultured CD4+ T cells were pooled using unique dual indexes and sequenced on an Illumina iSeq 100. The published analysis was carried out like this. Non-productive sequences were removed, and CDR3s not starting with C, not ending with F or W, or shorter than 7 amino acids were discarded. Antigen-specific clonotypes were identified using the MANAFEST web application through comparison of peptide-stimulated wells with reference and other culture wells. Positive clones required FDR below 0.05, an odds ratio above 5, and productive frequency above 0.1% in at least two of three replicate wells. Clonotypes that were significantly expanded in both SARS-CoV-2 spike wells and at least one common cold coronavirus spike condition were defined as cross-reactive. CDR3 homology was assessed with Levenshtein distances (stringdist) and unrooted phylogenetic trees (ape) in R version 3.6.1. TCRdb's own reprocessing of the public reads used fastp at Q25 and MiXCR and kept productive beta chains. Rows are unified per CDR3 protein, each entry keeping the most common DNA and genes. The V and J calls were not made by the authors but by TCRdb's processing. The sample yields 15,000 or so distinct CDR3 sequences; around 35% were counted once. Around 18% of the sample is taken by the ten largest.

The study at large found these results: Although the median number of SARS-CoV-2-reactive clonotypes went up from some 23 after infection to 30 to 45 after vaccination, the increase was not significant. The study included relatively few convalescent patients and did not analyze early timepoints after natural infection. Among convalescent patients, a median roughly 84% of the SARS-CoV-2-reactive clones seen after vaccination appeared only after vaccination, which suggests priming specific to the vaccine. In convalescent patients, nearly all vaccine-specific clones (304 of 307) were found to be mono-reactive for SARS-CoV-2 spike rather than cross-reactive with common cold coronaviruses.

What was sequenced was cultured CD4+ T cells from blood. This clonotype was sampled from a human donor with COVID-19.

The CDR3 protein: CASSENLSYEQYF. The DNA reads as follows: TGCGCCAGCAGTGAGAACCTCAGCTACGAGCAGTACTTC. The V gene is TRBV10-1 and the J gene is TRBJ2-7; the D gene is not confidently resolved. Trimming takes 2 bases from V and 3 bases from J, and the germline ends sit 8 bases apart. Measured from the cysteine to the phenylalanine, the CDR3 is 13 residues long. Of all the DNA, just the CDR3 is kept, 39 bases in frame from base 1. Reading the germline V gene (reference sequence) gives CDR1 WNHNN and CDR2 SYGVQD.